Below are 8 T cell receptor beta chains sequenced from a single sample in a study of T cells in Graves' hyperthyroidism and ophthalmopathy. Amplification of TCR beta CDR3 regions was performed using RNA transcripts as template. An initial round of RT-PCR targeting the TCR CDR3 relied on the HTBI primer set. TCRdb processed the multiplex PCR reads anew with MiXCR; each CDR3 protein has one entry. The data show 300,000 to 450,000 distinct CDR3 sequences, about 13% seen once. Sequencing used blood. These TCRs come from a woman in her late teens or twenties with Graves' hyperthyroidism.

This clonotype was seen only a few times. Possible read error: a much larger clone is one base away. The V call is TRBV7-2, the J call TRBJ1-1; no reliable D call. The CDR3 is made up of 13 amino acids. The germline gives CDR1 SGHTA, CDR2 FQGNSA. CDR3 in amino acids: CASSPRVLTEASF. In DNA form, the CDR3 reads TGTGCCAGCAGCCCCCGCGTCCTCACTGAAGCTTCCTTT.

This clonotype showed up many times. V is TRBV7-6 and J is TRBJ1-3, with D tentatively TRBD1 (5 bases). The germline V and J ends were trimmed by 3 bases and 0 bases, with 6 bases remaining between them. Germline CDR1 and CDR2: SGHVS and FNYEAQ. This CDR3 is 14 amino acids long. CDR3 DNA sequence: TGTGCCAGCAGCTTCGGGGGCTCTGGAAACACCATATATTTT. Translation gives CASSFGGSGNTIYF. Variable domain in full (rest from reference TRBV7-6 and TRBJ1-3): GAGVSQSPRYKVTKRGQDVALRCDPISGHVSLYWYRQALGQGPEFLTYFNYEAQQDKSGLPNDRFSAERPEGSISTLTIQRTEQRDSAMYRCASSFGGSGNTIYFGEGSWLTVV.

V usage is TRBV2 and J usage is TRBJ1-4; weak D call: TRBD1 (6 bases). V gave up 0 bases and J gave up 7 bases, with 15 bases separating them. The CDR3 is 16 residues long. Germline CDR1 SNHLY, CDR2 FYNNEI. CDR3: CASSEALRGGSEKLFF. CDR3 sequence (DNA): TGTGCCAGCAGTGAAGCGCTTCGAGGGGGGAGTGAAAAACTGTTTTTT.

Details on this clonotype: It may be a read error: a sequence one base away is much more abundant. The CDR3 DNA is TGTGCCATCAGTGGGGTAGCGGGGGAACAAGAGACCCAGTACTTC. Its protein product is CAISGVAGEQETQYF. The V call is TRBV24-1, the J call TRBJ2-5; 9 nucleotides agree with TRBD2. The germline CDR1 and CDR2 sequences are KGHDR and SFDVKD. CDR3 size: 15 residues.

This clonotype has only a few counts. The chain carries TRBV4-3 and TRBJ1-2; D remains unclear. V lost 1 base to trimming and J lost 0 bases, with 9 bases between them. The CDR3 covers 15 residues. Germline CDR1 and CDR2: LGHNA and YSLEER. The CDR3 loop reads CASSQGQQANYGYTF. DNA of the CDR3: TGCGCCAGCAGCCAAGGTCAGCAAGCTAACTATGGCTACACCTTC.

At least ten counts were recorded for this clonotype. This rearrangement joins TRBV7-3 to TRBJ1-1; D uncertain. Germline loops: CDR1 SGHTA, CDR2 FQGTGA. Trimming shortened V by 6 bases and J by 1 base, and 9 bases separated the two germline ends. The CDR3 extends over 13 amino acids. The CDR3: CASSSGSNTEAFF. CDR3 coding DNA: TGTGCCAGCAGTTCCGGATCGAACACTGAAGCTTTCTTT.

Here the CDR3 DNA reads TGCAGTGCCCTGACAGGACTCAATCAGCCCCAGCATTTT. Translation: CSALTGLNQPQHF. This chain links TRBV20-1 with TRBJ1-5; D perhaps matches TRBD1 (6 bases). Trimming pared 6 bases from V and 3 bases from J, leaving 12 bases between. Germline-derived CDR1 and CDR2 are DFQATT and SNEGSKA (reference sequence). The CDR3 runs 13 residues.

This clonotype was counted only a few times. The chain carries TRBV12-3 or TRBV12-4 and TRBJ2-1, with TRBD2 matching over 7 bases. CDR3 length equals 13 residues. J lost 10 bases, V lost 6 bases, and 9 bases had no gene match. CDR3 in DNA: TGTGCCAGCAGACTGAGCGGGGCCCTCGAGCAGTTCTTC. Its protein product is CASRLSGALEQFF.